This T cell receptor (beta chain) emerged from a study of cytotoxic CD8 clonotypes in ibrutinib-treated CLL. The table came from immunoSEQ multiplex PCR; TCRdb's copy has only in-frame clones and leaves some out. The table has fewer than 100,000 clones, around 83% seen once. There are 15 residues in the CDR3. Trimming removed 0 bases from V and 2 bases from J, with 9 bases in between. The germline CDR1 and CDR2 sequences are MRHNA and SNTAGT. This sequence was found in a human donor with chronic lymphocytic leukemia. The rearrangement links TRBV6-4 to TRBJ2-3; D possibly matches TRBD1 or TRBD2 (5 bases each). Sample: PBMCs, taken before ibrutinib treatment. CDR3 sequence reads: CASSDSAGTTDTQYF. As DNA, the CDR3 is TGTGCCAGCAGTGACTCAGCAGGGACCACAGATACGCAGTATTTT.